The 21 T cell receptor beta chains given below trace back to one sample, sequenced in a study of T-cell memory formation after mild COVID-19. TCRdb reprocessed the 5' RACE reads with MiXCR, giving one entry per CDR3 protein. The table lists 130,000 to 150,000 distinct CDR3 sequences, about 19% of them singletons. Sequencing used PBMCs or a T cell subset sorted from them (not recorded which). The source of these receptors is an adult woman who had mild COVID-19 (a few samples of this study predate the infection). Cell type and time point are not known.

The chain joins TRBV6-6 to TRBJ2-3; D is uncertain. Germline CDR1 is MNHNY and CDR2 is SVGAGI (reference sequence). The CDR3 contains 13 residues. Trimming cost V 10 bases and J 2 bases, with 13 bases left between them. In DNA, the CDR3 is TGTGCCACCATCCACCCTTACACAGATACGCAGTATTTT. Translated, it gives CATIHPYTDTQYF.

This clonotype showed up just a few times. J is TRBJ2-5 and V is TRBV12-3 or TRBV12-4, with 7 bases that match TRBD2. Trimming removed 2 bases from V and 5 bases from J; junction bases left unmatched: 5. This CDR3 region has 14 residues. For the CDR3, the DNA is TGTGCCAGCAGTTTACATACTAGCGTTGAGACCCAGTACTTC. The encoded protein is CASSLHTSVETQYF.

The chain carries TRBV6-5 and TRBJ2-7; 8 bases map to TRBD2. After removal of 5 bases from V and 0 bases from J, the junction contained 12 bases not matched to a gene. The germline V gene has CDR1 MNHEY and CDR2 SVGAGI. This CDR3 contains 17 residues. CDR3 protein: CASSETTIAGSSYEQYF. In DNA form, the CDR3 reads TGTGCCAGCAGTGAAACGACTATAGCGGGAAGCTCCTACGAGCAGTACTTC.

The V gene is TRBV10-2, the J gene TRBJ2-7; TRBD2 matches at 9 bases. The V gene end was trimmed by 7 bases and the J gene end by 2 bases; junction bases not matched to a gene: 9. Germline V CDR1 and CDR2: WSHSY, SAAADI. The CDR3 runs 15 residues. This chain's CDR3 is CASNLAGTGAYEQYF. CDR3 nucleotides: TGCGCCAGCAACCTAGCGGGAACCGGTGCCTACGAGCAGTACTTC.

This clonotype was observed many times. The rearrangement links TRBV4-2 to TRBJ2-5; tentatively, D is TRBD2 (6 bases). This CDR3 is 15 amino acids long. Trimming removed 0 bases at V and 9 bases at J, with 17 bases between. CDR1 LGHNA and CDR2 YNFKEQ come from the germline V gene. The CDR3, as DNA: TGTGCCAGCAGCCAAGATTTAGGGTCGGGAGAAGCCCAGTACTTC. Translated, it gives CASSQDLGSGEAQYF.

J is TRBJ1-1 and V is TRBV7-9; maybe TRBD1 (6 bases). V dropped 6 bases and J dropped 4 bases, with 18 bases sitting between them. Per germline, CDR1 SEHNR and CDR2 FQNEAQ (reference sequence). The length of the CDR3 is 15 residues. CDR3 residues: CASRLTGRATTEAFF. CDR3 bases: TGTGCCAGCAGGTTAACAGGGAGGGCGACCACTGAAGCTTTCTTT.

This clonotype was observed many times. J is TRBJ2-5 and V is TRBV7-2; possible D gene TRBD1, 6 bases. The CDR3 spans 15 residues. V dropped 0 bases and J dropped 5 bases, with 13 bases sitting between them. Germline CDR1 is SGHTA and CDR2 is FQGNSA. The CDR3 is CASSLAGASYETQYF. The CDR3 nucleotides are TGTGCCAGCAGCTTAGCGGGGGCCTCTTACGAGACCCAGTACTTC.

The CDR3 coding sequence is TGCGCCAGCAGCTTGGAGTCGGAGATAAGGGGCTACACCTTC. Translating gives CASSLESEIRGYTF. The V gene is TRBV5-1, the J gene TRBJ1-2, with D unclear. The CDR3 spans 14 residues. V dropped 0 bases and J dropped 8 bases, with 14 bases sitting between them. CDR1 SGHRS and CDR2 YFSETQ come from the germline V gene. The whole variable domain, filled in from reference TRBV5-1 and TRBJ1-2, reads KAGVTQTPRYLIKTRGQQVTLSCSPISGHRSVSWYQQTPGQGLQFLFEYFSETQRNKGNFPGRFSGRQFSNSRSEMNVSTLELGDSALYLCASSLESEIRGYTFGSGTRLTVV.

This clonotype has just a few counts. CDR3 DNA: TGTGCCAGCAGTGAAGGGGGTAGGGGTTACGAGCAGTACTTC. Amino acids: CASSEGGRGYEQYF. The chain has TRBV2 and TRBJ2-7; D perhaps matches TRBD1 (5 bases). Germline lookup yields CDR1 SNHLY and CDR2 FYNNEI. The CDR3 is made up of 14 amino acids. The V gene lost 1 base and the J gene lost 4 bases, with 11 bases spanning the gap.

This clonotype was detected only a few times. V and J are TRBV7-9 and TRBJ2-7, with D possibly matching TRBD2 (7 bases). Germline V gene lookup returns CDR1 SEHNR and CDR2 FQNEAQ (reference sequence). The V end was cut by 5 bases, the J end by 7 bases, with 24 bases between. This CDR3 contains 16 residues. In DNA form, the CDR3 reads TGTGCCAGCAGCCACCTGGGCGGGGGCCTACCGGGGGAGCAGTACTTC. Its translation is CASSHLGGGLPGEQYF.

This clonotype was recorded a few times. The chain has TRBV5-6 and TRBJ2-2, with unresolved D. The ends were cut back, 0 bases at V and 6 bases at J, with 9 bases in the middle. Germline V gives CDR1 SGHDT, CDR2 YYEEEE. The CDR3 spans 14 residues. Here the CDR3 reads CASSLVSGAGELFF. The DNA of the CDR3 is TGTGCCAGCAGCTTGGTATCGGGCGCCGGGGAGCTGTTTTTT.

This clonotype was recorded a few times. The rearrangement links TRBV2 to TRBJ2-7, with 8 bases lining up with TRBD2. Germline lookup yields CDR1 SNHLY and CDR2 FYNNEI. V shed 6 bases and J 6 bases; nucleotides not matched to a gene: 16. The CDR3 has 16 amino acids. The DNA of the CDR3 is TGTGCCAGCAGCCCACGACTTGGTATAGCGGGGCTCGAGCAGTACTTC. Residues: CASSPRLGIAGLEQYF.

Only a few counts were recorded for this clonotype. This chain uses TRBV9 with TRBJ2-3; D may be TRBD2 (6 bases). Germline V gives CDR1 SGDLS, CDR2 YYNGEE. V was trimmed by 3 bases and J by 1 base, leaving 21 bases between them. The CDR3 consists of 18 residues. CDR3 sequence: CASSAGLTLGLGTDTQYF. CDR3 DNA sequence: TGTGCCAGCAGCGCGGGACTGACCTTGGGCCTGGGCACAGATACGCAGTATTTT.

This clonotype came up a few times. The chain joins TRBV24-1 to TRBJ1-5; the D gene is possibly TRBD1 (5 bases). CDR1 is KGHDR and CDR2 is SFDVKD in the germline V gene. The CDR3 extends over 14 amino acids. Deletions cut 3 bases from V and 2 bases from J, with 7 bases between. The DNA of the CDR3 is TGTGCCACCAGTGATCCGGGGGGCAATCAGCCCCAGCATTTT. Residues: CATSDPGGNQPQHF.

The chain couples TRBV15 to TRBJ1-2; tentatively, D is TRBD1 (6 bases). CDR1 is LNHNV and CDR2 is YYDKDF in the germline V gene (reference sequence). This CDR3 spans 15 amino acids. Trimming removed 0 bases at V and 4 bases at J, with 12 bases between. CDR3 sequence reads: CATSRDRGAGYGYTF. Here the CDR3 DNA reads TGTGCCACCAGCAGAGATAGGGGGGCGGGCTATGGCTACACCTTC.

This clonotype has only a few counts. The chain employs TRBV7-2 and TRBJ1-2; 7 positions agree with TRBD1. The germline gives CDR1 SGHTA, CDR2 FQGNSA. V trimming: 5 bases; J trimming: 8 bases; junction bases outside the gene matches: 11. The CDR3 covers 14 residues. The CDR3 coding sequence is TGTGCCAGCAGCCCCGACAGGGTTCGGGGAGGCTACACCTTC. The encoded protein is CASSPDRVRGGYTF.

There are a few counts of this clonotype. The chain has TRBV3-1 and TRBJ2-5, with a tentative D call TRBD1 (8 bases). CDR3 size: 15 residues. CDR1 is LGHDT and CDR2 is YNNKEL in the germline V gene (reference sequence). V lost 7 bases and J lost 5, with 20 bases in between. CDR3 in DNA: TGTGCCAGCACCCCCGGACAGGGAGGGCCGGAGACCCAGTACTTC. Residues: CASTPGQGGPETQYF.

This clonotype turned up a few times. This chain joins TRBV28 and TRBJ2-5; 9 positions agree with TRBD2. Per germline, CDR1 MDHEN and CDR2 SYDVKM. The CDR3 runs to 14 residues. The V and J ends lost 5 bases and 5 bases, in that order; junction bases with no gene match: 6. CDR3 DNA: TGTGCCAGCAGTGTAGCGGGAGTGATCGAGACCCAGTACTTC. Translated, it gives CASSVAGVIETQYF.

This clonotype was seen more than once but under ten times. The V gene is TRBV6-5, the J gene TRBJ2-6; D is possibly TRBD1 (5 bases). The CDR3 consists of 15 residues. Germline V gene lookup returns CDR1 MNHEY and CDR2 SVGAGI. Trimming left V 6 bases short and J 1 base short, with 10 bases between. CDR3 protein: CASRSKGSGANVLTF. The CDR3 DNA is TGTGCCAGCAGGTCTAAGGGGTCTGGGGCCAACGTCCTGACTTTC.

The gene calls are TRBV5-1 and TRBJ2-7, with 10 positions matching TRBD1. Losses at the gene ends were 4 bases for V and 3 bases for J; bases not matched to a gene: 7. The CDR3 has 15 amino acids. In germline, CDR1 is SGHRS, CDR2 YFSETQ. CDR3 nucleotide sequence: TGCGCCAGCAGCCTGACAGGGGGCGCCCACTACGAGCAGTACTTC. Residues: CASSLTGGAHYEQYF.

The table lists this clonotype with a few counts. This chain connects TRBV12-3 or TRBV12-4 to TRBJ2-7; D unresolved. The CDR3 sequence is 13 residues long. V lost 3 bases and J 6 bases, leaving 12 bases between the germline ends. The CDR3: CASSLVIKAEQYF. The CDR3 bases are TGTGCCAGCAGTTTGGTGATAAAGGCCGAGCAGTACTTC.